The TCR beta chain described here comes from a study of cytomegalovirus exposure and HLA in healthy donors. Vbeta (60) and Jbeta (13) primers were used in the PCR. Authors' processing steps: As a later analysis found, there were 80 million to 90 million unique TCR beta chains, of which some 10 million were shared. Profiled with immunoSEQ multiplex PCR; TCRdb holds only in-frame clones, not every one. The V and J calls and clone size are taken from that table; D and trimming were inferred from the DNA. Among under 150,000 clones listed, less than 80% were seen once. The CDR3 consists of 15 residues. V lost 6 bases to trimming and J lost 7 bases; unmatched junction nucleotides: 7. Germline V gene sequence: CDR1 SGHTA, CDR2 FQGNSA. With regard to this clone: What it binds is not known.

Study outcomes and limitations: According to reports, the classifier identified cytomegalovirus status with high specificity and sensitivity.

The chain combines TRBV7-2 with TRBJ2-1, with 12 bases lining up with TRBD2. This TCR derives from a woman aged 40 to 55 in good health and CMV-seropositive. The sequencing sample was made of PBMCs. The CDR3 bases are TGTGCCAGCAGAGCGACTAGCGGGAGCGGTAATGAGCAGTTCTTC. It translates to CASRATSGSGNEQFF.